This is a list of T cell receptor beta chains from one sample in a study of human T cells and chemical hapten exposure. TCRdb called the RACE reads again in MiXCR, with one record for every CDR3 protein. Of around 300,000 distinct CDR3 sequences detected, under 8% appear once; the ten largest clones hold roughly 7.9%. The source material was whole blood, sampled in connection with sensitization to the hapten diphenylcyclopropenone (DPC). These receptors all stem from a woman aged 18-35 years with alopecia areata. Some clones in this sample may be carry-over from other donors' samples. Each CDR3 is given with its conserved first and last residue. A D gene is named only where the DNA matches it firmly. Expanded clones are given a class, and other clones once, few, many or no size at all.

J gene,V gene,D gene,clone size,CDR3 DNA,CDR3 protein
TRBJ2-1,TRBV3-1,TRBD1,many,TGTGCCAGCAGCTATCCGGGACAGGGGGAGGATGAGCAGTTCTTC,CASSYPGQGEDEQFF
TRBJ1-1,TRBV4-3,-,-,TGCGCCAGCAGCCCCCGCCAGGGGTTCACTGAAGCTTTCTTT,CASSPRQGFTEAFF
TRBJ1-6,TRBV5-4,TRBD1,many,TGTGCCCTAGGACAGGAAAGATCACCCCTCCACTTT,CALGQERSPLHF
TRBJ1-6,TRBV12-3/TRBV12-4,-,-,TGTGCCAGCGGGGCGAACTTTAATTCACCCCTCCACTTT,CASGANFNSPLHF
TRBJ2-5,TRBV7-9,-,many,TGTGCCAGCAGCCCCAAAGAGACCCAGTACTTC,CASSPKETQYF
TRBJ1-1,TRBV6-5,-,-,TGTGCCAGCAGTTACTCCATTCTCACTGAAGCTTTCTTT,CASSYSILTEAFF
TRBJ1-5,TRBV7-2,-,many,TGTGCCAGCAGCCCCACGAGGGGGGACAATCAGCCCCAGCATTTT,CASSPTRGDNQPQHF
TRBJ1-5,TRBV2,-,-,TGTGCCAGCACGGAGCAGGCCGGGGGGCGGTATCGGCCCCAGCATTTT,CASTEQAGGRYRPQHF
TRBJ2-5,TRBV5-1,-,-,TGCGCCAGCAGCCCAAACAGGGTCCAAGAGACCCAGTACTTC,CASSPNRVQETQYF
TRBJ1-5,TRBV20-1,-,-,TGCAGTGCTAGAGATGCAGGGCTCATTGAGCCCCAGCATTTT,CSARDAGLIEPQHF
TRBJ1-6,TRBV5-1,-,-,TGCGCCAGAAGCTTGATAGGGGGGGCGAATAATTCACCCCTCCACTTT,CARSLIGGANNSPLHF
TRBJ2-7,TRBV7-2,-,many,TGTGCCAGCAGCTTAGGCAGCCCCCCATCCTACGAGCAGTACTTC,CASSLGSPPSYEQYF
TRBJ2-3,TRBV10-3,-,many,TGTGCCATCAGTAGACAGTTGCGCACAGATACGCAGTATTTT,CAISRQLRTDTQYF
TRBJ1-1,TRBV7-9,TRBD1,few,TGTGCCAGCAGCTTAGGTCAGGGGGCGACCACTGAAGCTTTCTTT,CASSLGQGATTEAFF
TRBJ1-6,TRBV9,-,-,TGTGCCAGCAGCGTAGAAGGGAACTATAATTCACCCCTCCACTTT,CASSVEGNYNSPLHF
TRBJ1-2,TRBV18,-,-,TGTGCCAGCTCACCAAATAGGGTTGACGGCTACACCTTC,CASSPNRVDGYTF
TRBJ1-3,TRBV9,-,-,TGTGCCAGCAGCGTAGGAACTAACTCTGGAAACACCATATATTTT,CASSVGTNSGNTIYF
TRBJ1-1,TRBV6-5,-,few,TGTGCCAGCAGTTACTCGTATGGGAGTGAAAATGAAGCTTTCTTT,CASSYSYGSENEAFF
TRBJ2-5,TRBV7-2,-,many,TGTGCCAGCAGCTTAGCGCCGTGGGGGGAAGAGACCCAGTACTTC,CASSLAPWGEETQYF
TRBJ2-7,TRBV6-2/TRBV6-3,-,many,TGTGCCAGCAGCTACCGGGACGGCCCCTCCTACGAGCAGTACTTC,CASSYRDGPSYEQYF
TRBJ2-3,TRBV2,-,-,TGTGTAATTAAGGAGTCGGCAGATACGCAGTATTTT,CVIKESADTQYF
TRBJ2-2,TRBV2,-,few,TGTGCCAGCAGTCGACTCAAGAACACCGGGGAGCTGTTTTTT,CASSRLKNTGELFF
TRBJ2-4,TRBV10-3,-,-,TGTGCCATCAGGGACTCCCTCCAGGAGATTCAGTACTTC,CAIRDSLQEIQYF
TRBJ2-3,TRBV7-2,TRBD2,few,TGTGCCAGCAGCTTAGTCCTAGCGGGTGGTGGGGATACGCAGTATTTT,CASSLVLAGGGDTQYF
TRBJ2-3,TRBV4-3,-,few,TGCGCCAGCAGCCCAGGTGCCAGGATTACAGATACGCAGTATTTT,CASSPGARITDTQYF
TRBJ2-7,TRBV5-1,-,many,TGCGCCAGCAGCTTGTTAGGGGTGGACTACGAGCAGTACTTC,CASSLLGVDYEQYF
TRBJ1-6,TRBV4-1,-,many,TGCGCCAGCAGCCAAGTTCCGGGATTCGAGCAGGGCAGCTCCTATAATTCACCCCTCCACTTT,CASSQVPGFEQGSSYNSPLHF
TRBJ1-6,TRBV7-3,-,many,TGTGCCAGCAGTTTGGGGGAGAATTCACCCCTCCACTTT,CASSLGENSPLHF
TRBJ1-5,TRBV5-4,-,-,TGTGCCAGCAGCGTTGACAGGCGCCAGCCCCAGCATTTT,CASSVDRRQPQHF
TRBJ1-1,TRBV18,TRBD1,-,TGTGCCAGCTCATCTCTGCGGTGGCAGGGGGCTGAGGGCACTGAAGCTTTCTTT,CASSSLRWQGAEGTEAFF
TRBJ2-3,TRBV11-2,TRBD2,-,TGTGCCAGCAGCTGGGGAGCGGGGGGGCCCTTCACAGATACGCAGTATTTT,CASSWGAGGPFTDTQYF
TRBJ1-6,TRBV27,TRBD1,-,TGTGCCAGCAGTTCCCTGACAGGGGAATCACCCCTCCACTTT,CASSSLTGESPLHF
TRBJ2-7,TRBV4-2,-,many,TGTGCCAGCAGCCGGATGACCGACTCCTACGAGCAGTACTTC,CASSRMTDSYEQYF